This TCR beta chain came from a study of blood T cell repertoires in COVID-19. For the study at large: Specimens from acute and convalescent COVID-19 originated in the United States, Italy and Spain. T cells, B-cell-depleted T cells, or PBMCs supplied cDNA or gDNA.

Authors' processing steps: Nucleated cell number was recorded as an estimate derived from reference gene primer amplification. The protocol was immunoSEQ multiplex PCR, while the TCRdb copy is restricted to in-frame clones and leaves out a portion. V and J calls and clone size come straight from that table; D and trimming were deduced from the DNA. The table lists around 190,000 clones, around 80% of them singletons. Trimming stripped 8 bases from V and 3 bases from J, with 8 bases between. Germline V gene lookup returns CDR1 SEHNR and CDR2 FQNEAQ (reference sequence). This CDR3 has 11 amino acids. What was sequenced was peripheral blood. V usage is TRBV7-9 and J usage is TRBJ2-7; perhaps TRBD1 as D (5 bases). The receptor's source is a man between 70 and 80 years old with active or convalescent COVID-19. CDR3 protein: CASGQSYEQYF. The CDR3 DNA follows: TGTGCCAGCGGACAAAGCTACGAGCAGTACTTC.